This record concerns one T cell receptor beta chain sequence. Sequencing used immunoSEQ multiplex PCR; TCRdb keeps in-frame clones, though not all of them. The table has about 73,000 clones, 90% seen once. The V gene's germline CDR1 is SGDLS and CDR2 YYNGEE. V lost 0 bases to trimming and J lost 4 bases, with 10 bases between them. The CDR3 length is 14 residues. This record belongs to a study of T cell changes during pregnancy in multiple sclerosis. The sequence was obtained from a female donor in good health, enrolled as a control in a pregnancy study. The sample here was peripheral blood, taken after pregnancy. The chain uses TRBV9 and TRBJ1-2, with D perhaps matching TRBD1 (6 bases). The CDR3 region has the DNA TGTGCCAGCAGCGTAGGCAGGGGCCTCTATGGCTACACCTTC. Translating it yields CASSVGRGLYGYTF. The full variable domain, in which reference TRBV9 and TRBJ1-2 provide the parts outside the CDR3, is DSGVTQTPKHLITATGQRVTLRCSPRSGDLSVYWYQQSLDQGLQFLIQYYNGEERAKGNILERFSAQQFPDLHSELNLSSLELGDSALYFCASSVGRGLYGYTFGSGTRLTVV.